This T cell receptor (beta chain) was identified during a study of shared clonotypes between healthy human individuals. The wider study: Each donor's CD8 memory used one plate, CD8 naive two, each CD4 subset three.

CDR3 length equals 14 residues. Germline V lookup: CDR1 MDHEN, CDR2 SYDVKM. Overall study results and limits: Non-shared clonotypes displayed generation probabilities falling below those of clonotypes present in all four donors. Researchers found naive subsets generally carried larger estimated richness than memory subsets. An expected dependence of interdonor clonotype sharing on sequencing depth was noted.

Details on this clone: Its cognate antigen is unknown.

The method was immunoSEQ multiplex PCR; TCRdb's version includes in-frame clones alone and lacks a portion of them. The sample holds hundreds of thousands of clones, 60% to 80% seen once. Material: memory CD4+ T cells sorted from blood. Subset reported: CD45RA-negative fraction. V usage is TRBV28 and J usage is TRBJ2-5, with D maybe TRBD2 (6 bases). Near its end, the DNA agrees better with TRBJ2-7, so the J call may be wrong. This TCR derives from a woman aged 25 to 39 in good health. CDR3 DNA: TGTGCCAGCAGCCGGGACTTGCCCCCCTACGAGCAGTACTTC. It translates to CASSRDLPPYEQYF.